This T cell receptor (beta chain) was sequenced for a study of Ad26.COV2.S vaccination and SARS-CoV-2 variants. On the study more broadly: Ad26.COV2.S, an intramuscular injection, was given once or twice 56 days apart. Findings and caveats of the study: Greater spike-specific TCR breadth was seen in vaccine recipients than in placebo recipients.

In germline, CDR1 is PRHDT, CDR2 FYEKMQ (reference sequence). With 5 bases removed from V and 5 bases from J, the gap between germline ends came to 4 bases. The CDR3 contains 11 residues. The table lists this clone with a count of one. What it recognizes is unknown. Indicated treatment: 15 to 20 received Ad26.COV2.S at low or high dose, single or two shots; about 5 received placebo; per-sample allocation not given. Day 63 after the first vaccine or placebo injection was the time point for sampling. As its vector, the vaccine had Ad26, which expressed Wuhan-strain SARS-CoV-2 spike. Repertoires were generated with immunoSEQ multiplex PCR, while TCRdb's copy carries only in-frame clones and drops some. The sample contains about 430,000 clones, roughly 90% of which appear only once.

The specimen was peripheral blood, collected in a trial of Ad26.COV2.S vaccine versus placebo. The chain has TRBV13 and TRBJ2-1; D gene uncertain. The TCR sequence derives from a person aged 18-65 years who received the Ad26.COV2.S COVID-19 vaccine or a placebo. The CDR3 loop is CASSLHNEQFF. CDR3 DNA sequence: TGTGCCAGCAGCCTACACAATGAGCAGTTCTTC.